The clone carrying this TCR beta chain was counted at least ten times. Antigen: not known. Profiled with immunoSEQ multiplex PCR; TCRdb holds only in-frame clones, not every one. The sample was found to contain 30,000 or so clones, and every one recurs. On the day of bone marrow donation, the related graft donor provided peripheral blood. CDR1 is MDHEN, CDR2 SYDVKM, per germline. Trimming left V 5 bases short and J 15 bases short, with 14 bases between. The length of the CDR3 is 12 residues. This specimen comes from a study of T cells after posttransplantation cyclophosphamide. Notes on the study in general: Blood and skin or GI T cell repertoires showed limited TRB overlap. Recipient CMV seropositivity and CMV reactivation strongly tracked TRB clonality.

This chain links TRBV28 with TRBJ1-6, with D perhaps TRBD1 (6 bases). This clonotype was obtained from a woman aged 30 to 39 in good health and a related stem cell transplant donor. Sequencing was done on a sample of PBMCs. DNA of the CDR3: TGTGCCAGCAGTACTGTCAGGGGCAACCTCCACTTT. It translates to CASSTVRGNLHF. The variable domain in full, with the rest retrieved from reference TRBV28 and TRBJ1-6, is DVKVTQSSRYLVKRTGEKVFLECVQDMDHENMFWYRQDPGLGLRLIYFSYDVKMKEKGDIPEGYSVSREKKERFSLILESASTNQTSMYLCASSTVRGNLHFGNGTRLTVT.